This entry is about one T cell receptor (beta chain). Its antigen is unidentified. This CDR3 region has 16 residues. The germline gives CDR1 SGHRS, CDR2 YFSETQ. Trimming removed 2 bases from V and 0 bases from J; junction bases left unmatched: 7. The protocol was immunoSEQ multiplex PCR, while the TCRdb copy is restricted to in-frame clones and leaves out a portion. The table shows fewer than 3 million clones, with less than 95% occurring only once. These data originate in a study of shared clonotypes between healthy human individuals. Study as a whole: The plates for each donor numbered three CD4 naive, three CD4 memory, two CD8 naive and one CD8 memory. Overall study results and limits: Genetic and exposure-history diversity was limited by the few donors.

Sequencing input: naive CD4+ T cells from PBMCs. Sample subset: CD45RA+ positively selected. The receptor was isolated from a man between 18 and 29 years old in good health. Some clones in this sample may be carry-over from other donors' samples. The chain has TRBV5-1 and TRBJ2-5; 7 bases match TRBD1. The CDR3 DNA reads TGCGCCAGCAGCTTTGAGGGGGCTAAGTACCAAGAGACCCAGTACTTC. Translation gives CASSFEGAKYQETQYF.